This passage covers 27 T cell receptor beta chains from one sample sequenced in a study of T cells in Graves' hyperthyroidism and ophthalmopathy. What was amplified from RNA transcripts were TCR beta CDR3 regions. The HTBI primer set served for first-round RT-PCR of the TCR CDR3. One entry per CDR3 protein, called by TCRdb with MiXCR from the multiplex PCR reads. The sample consists of a few hundred thousand distinct CDR3 sequences, around 17% of them appearing once. Material for sequencing was blood. The receptors stem from a man between 35 and 55 years old with Graves' hyperthyroidism.

The chain employs TRBV5-1 and TRBJ1-5; 10 bases line up with TRBD1. V shed 4 bases and J 7 bases; nucleotides not matched to a gene: 11. The CDR3 extends over 16 amino acids. Germline V lookup: CDR1 SGHRS, CDR2 YFSETQ. CDR3 residues: CASSPGQGGLGQPQHF. The CDR3 DNA reads as TGCGCCAGCAGCCCCGGACAGGGGGGCCTCGGCCAGCCCCAGCATTTT. The whole variable domain, remainder taken from reference TRBV5-1 and TRBJ1-5, is KAGVTQTPRYLIKTRGQQVTLSCSPISGHRSVSWYQQTPGQGLQFLFEYFSETQRNKGNFPGRFSGRQFSNSRSEMNVSTLELGDSALYLCASSPGQGGLGQPQHFGDGTRLSIL.

This clonotype was found many times. The V and J genes are TRBV12-5 and TRBJ1-1; TRBD1 is a possible D gene (5 bases). Per the germline V gene, CDR1 is LGHNT and CDR2 is FRNRAP. Deletions cut 1 base from V and 7 bases from J, with 10 bases between. This CDR3 contains 13 residues. CDR3 residues: CASGLGGEIEAFF. In DNA, the CDR3 is TGTGCTAGTGGTTTGGGAGGGGAGATTGAAGCTTTCTTT.

V usage is TRBV11-1 and J usage is TRBJ2-7, with D tentatively TRBD1 (5 bases). CDR3 length: 18 amino acids. Trimming pared 2 bases from V and 0 bases from J, leaving 20 bases between. The germline V gene encodes CDR1 SGHAT and CDR2 FQDESV (reference sequence). CDR3: CASSLPKLRDSPSYEQYF. CDR3 coding DNA: TGTGCCAGCAGCTTACCGAAACTCAGAGACAGCCCCTCCTACGAGCAGTACTTC.

The sample holds many counts of this clonotype. This sequence joins TRBV27 and TRBJ1-5; D is perhaps TRBD1 (5 bases). The CDR3 length is 13 residues. V lost 6 bases, J lost 7 bases, and 13 bases lay in between. The germline gives CDR1 MNHEY, CDR2 SMNVEV (reference sequence). Written as DNA, the CDR3 is TGTGCCAGCAGCCCAGGGTTTAGGCAGCCCCAGCATTTT. This encodes CASSPGFRQPQHF.

This clonotype was seen ten or more times. This chain uses TRBV7-2 with TRBJ1-1, with D hard to call. This CDR3 comprises 14 residues. Germline CDR1 reads SGHTA; CDR2 reads FQGNSA. V gave up 2 bases and J gave up 0 bases, with 7 bases separating them. The CDR3 sequence: CASSLRSMNTEAFF. CDR3 in DNA: TGTGCCAGCAGCTTAAGAAGTATGAACACTGAAGCTTTCTTT.

This clonotype was recorded a few times. This chain uses TRBV5-6 with TRBJ2-4, with D maybe TRBD1 (6 bases). V lost 0 bases and J 5 bases, leaving 12 bases between the germline ends. CDR1 SGHDT and CDR2 YYEEEE come from the germline V gene. CDR3 length: 15 residues. CDR3: CASSLDTGFQNIQYF. In DNA form, the CDR3 reads TGTGCCAGCAGCTTGGACACAGGGTTCCAAAACATTCAGTACTTC.

This clonotype was recorded at least ten times. The V call is TRBV11-1, the J call TRBJ1-1; D is unclear. Trimming took 5 bases from V and 0 from J, leaving 7 bases between them. The CDR3 extends over 13 amino acids. The germline V gene has CDR1 SGHAT and CDR2 FQDESV (reference sequence). DNA of the CDR3: TGTGCCAGCAGCCCTAGACTGAACACTGAAGCTTTCTTT. This encodes CASSPRLNTEAFF.

The chain couples TRBV6-1 to TRBJ1-1; D is ambiguous. Per germline, CDR1 MNHNS and CDR2 SASEGT. The CDR3 loop spans 12 amino acids. V lost 5 bases and J 11 bases, leaving 15 bases between the germline ends. In nucleotides, the CDR3 is TGTGCCAGCAGTCCTCCGAGGATGAGGGCTTTCTTT. Protein product: CASSPPRMRAFF.

There are many counts of this clonotype. This chain links TRBV27 with TRBJ2-3; 12 nucleotides line up with TRBD2. CDR1 is MNHEY and CDR2 is SMNVEV in the germline V gene (reference sequence). The V segment lost 5 bases and the J segment 4 bases; nucleotides outside the gene matches: 7. CDR3 length equals 16 residues. CDR3 loop: CASSTRLAGVADTQYF. Here the CDR3 DNA reads TGTGCCAGCAGTACAAGACTAGCGGGGGTTGCAGATACGCAGTATTTT.

This clonotype occurred many times. The gene calls are TRBV28 and TRBJ1-2, with D hard to call. V lost 7 bases, J lost 3 bases, and 15 bases lay in between. Germline values: CDR1 MDHEN, CDR2 SYDVKM. The CDR3 runs 14 residues. As DNA, the CDR3 is TGTGCCAGCACTCTCGAACGTCGCGACTATGGCTACACCTTC. Its protein is CASTLERRDYGYTF.

The CDR3 here is CAWRDTSGGAYEQFF. CDR3 DNA: TGTGCCTGGAGAGATACTAGCGGGGGGGCTTATGAGCAGTTCTTC. V is TRBV30 and J is TRBJ2-1; 13 bases line up with TRBD2. V was pared by 3 bases and J by 8 bases, with 7 bases of the junction left unmatched. Germline V lookup: CDR1 GTSNPN, CDR2 SVGIG (reference sequence). There are 15 residues in the CDR3.

The chain recombines TRBV11-2 with TRBJ2-1; TRBD2 matches at 7 bases. CDR3 length: 15 residues. The V gene's germline CDR1 is SGHAT and CDR2 FQNNGV. V gave up 6 bases and J gave up 7 bases; unmatched junction bases: 12. The CDR3 nucleotides read TGTGCCAGCAGTGGGGCGGGAGTAGATTGGAATGAGCAGTTCTTC. This codes for CASSGAGVDWNEQFF.

For this clonotype: One junction end does not reproduce the germline sequence, and a read error may be involved. The V call is TRBV7-9, the J call TRBJ2-7; possible D gene TRBD1, 5 bases. CDR3 length: 13 amino acids. The germline V gene encodes CDR1 SEHNR and CDR2 FQNEAQ (reference sequence). The CDR3 loop is CVSSWTTSYEQYF. DNA of the CDR3: TGTGTCAGCAGCTGGACAACCTCCTACGAGCAGTACTTC.

This clonotype was detected ten times or more. The chain uses TRBV28 and TRBJ2-3, with 11 bases that match TRBD1. V gave up 6 bases and J gave up 8 bases; unmatched junction bases: 7. Germline V gene sequence: CDR1 MDHEN, CDR2 SYDVKM. This CDR3 spans 14 amino acids. CDR3: CASRMDRGRFTQYF. DNA for the CDR3: TGTGCCAGCAGAATGGACAGGGGGCGTTTTACGCAGTATTTT.

This clonotype was observed at least ten times. This sequence joins TRBV7-9 and TRBJ1-4; D possibly corresponds to TRBD1 (5 bases). CDR3 length: 15 amino acids. The V end was cut by 3 bases, the J end by 5 bases, with 13 bases between. Germline values: CDR1 SEHNR, CDR2 FQNEAQ (reference sequence). The CDR3 loop is CASSFKRAGNEKLFF. CDR3 DNA: TGTGCCAGCAGCTTTAAAAGGGCAGGGAATGAAAAACTGTTTTTT.

The CDR3 spells CASSATGGDTEAFF. CDR3 nucleotides: TGTGCCAGCAGCGCGACAGGGGGAGACACTGAAGCTTTCTTT. V and J are TRBV7-2 and TRBJ1-1, with 9 bases fitting TRBD1. The CDR3 consists of 14 residues. Germline assignment: CDR1 SGHTA and CDR2 FQGNSA. With 5 bases clipped from V and 3 bases from J, the junction kept 4 bases outside the gene matches. The whole variable domain, filled in from reference TRBV7-2 and TRBJ1-1, reads GAGVSQSPSNKVTEKGKDVELRCDPISGHTALYWYRQSLGQGLEFLIYFQGNSAPDKSGLPSDRFSAERTGGSVSTLTIQRTQQEDSAVYLCASSATGGDTEAFFGQGTRLTVV.

This clonotype was seen at least ten times. The rearrangement joins TRBV30 to TRBJ2-2; 9 bases are a match to TRBD1. The CDR3 is 14 amino acids. Germline CDR1 GTSNPN, CDR2 SVGIG (reference sequence). V gave up 3 bases and J gave up 5 bases; unmatched junction bases: 4. The CDR3 coding sequence is TGTGCCTGGAGGGGGACAGGGCATACCGGGGAGCTGTTTTTT. This codes for CAWRGTGHTGELFF. The full variable domain, with the rest looked up from reference TRBV30 and TRBJ2-2, is SQTIHQWPATLVQPVGSPLSLECTVEGTSNPNLYWYRQAAGRGLQLLFYSVGIGQISSEVPQNLSASRPQDRQFILSSKKLLLSDSGFYLCAWRGTGHTGELFFGEGSRLTVL.

This clonotype has a handful of counts. This chain uses TRBV6-1 with TRBJ1-6; TRBD1 is a possible D gene (6 bases). Trimming cost V 2 bases and J 3 bases, with 11 bases left between them. The germline V gene encodes CDR1 MNHNS and CDR2 SASEGT. The length of the CDR3 is 16 residues. The CDR3 DNA sequence: TGTGCCAGCAGTGAATTCGGGGGCTTCTATAATTCACCCCTCCACTTT. Translated: CASSEFGGFYNSPLHF.

This chain links TRBV28 with TRBJ2-7; TRBD1 matches 12 bases. This CDR3 has 16 amino acids. The V gene end was trimmed by 6 bases and the J gene end by 2 bases; junction bases not matched to a gene: 8. Germline assignment: CDR1 MDHEN and CDR2 SYDVKM. The CDR3 reads CASRDPGQGATYEQYF. CDR3 coding DNA: TGTGCCAGCAGAGATCCGGGACAGGGGGCGACCTACGAGCAGTACTTC.

The V and J genes are TRBV5-4 and TRBJ2-3; D tentatively reads TRBD1 or TRBD2 (5 bases each). From germline, CDR1 is SGHNT and CDR2 YYREEE (reference sequence). Between the trimmed V and J ends, which lost 4 bases and 4 bases, there was a span of 13 bases. The CDR3 is made up of 14 amino acids. The CDR3 reads CASSLGPVADTQYF. In DNA, the CDR3 is TGTGCCAGCAGCCTGGGACCCGTGGCAGATACGCAGTATTTT.

The chain carries TRBV7-2 and TRBJ1-2; D is unclear. The CDR3 consists of 15 residues. The V gene's germline CDR1 is SGHTA and CDR2 FQGNSA. Trimming removed 0 bases at V and 3 bases at J, with 11 bases between. The CDR3 region is CASSLAAGVDYGYTF. In DNA form, the CDR3 reads TGTGCCAGCAGCTTAGCGGCTGGGGTAGACTATGGCTACACCTTC.

This clonotype was recorded at least ten times. The V call is TRBV20-1, the J call TRBJ2-5, with 13 bases matching TRBD2. CDR1 DFQATT and CDR2 SNEGSKA come from the germline V gene (reference sequence). CDR3 size: 16 residues. The junction had 10 bases not matched to a gene; V was cut back by 4 bases and J by 5 bases. Written as DNA, the CDR3 is TGCAGTGCTATAGGACTAGCGGGGGTCGGGGGGGAGACCCAGTACTTC. It is translated as CSAIGLAGVGGETQYF.

This clonotype was counted ten times or more. J is TRBJ2-1 and V is TRBV27; 9 positions match TRBD1. The CDR3 extends over 16 amino acids. V lost 7 bases and J lost 2; bases outside the gene matches: 9. CDR1 and CDR2 (germline): MNHEY, SMNVEV (reference sequence). In nucleotides, the CDR3 is TGTGCCAGCATACGACGGTGGACAGGGGCCTACAATGAGCAGTTCTTC. The encoded protein is CASIRRWTGAYNEQFF.

This clonotype was seen more than once but under ten times. The V and J genes are TRBV7-9 and TRBJ1-5; no reliable D call. The V end was cut by 5 bases, the J end by 0 bases, with 8 bases between. Germline values: CDR1 SEHNR, CDR2 FQNEAQ (reference sequence). This CDR3 is built from 14 residues. CDR3 region: CASSPEYSNQPQHF. The CDR3 nucleotides are TGTGCCAGCAGCCCGGAATATAGCAATCAGCCCCAGCATTTT.

This clonotype was seen at least ten times. The chain employs TRBV5-8 and TRBJ1-2; D unclear. Germline V lookup: CDR1 SGHTS, CDR2 YDEGEE. The CDR3 covers 16 residues. V lost 2 bases to trimming and J lost 4 bases, with 18 bases between them. The CDR3 loop is CASSFGPEKIAYGYTF. The CDR3 nucleotides are TGTGCCAGCAGCTTCGGCCCCGAGAAAATTGCCTATGGCTACACCTTC.

This clonotype was recorded at least ten times. This chain connects TRBV2 to TRBJ1-2; D gene unclear. The CDR3 consists of 14 residues. Germline CDR1 and CDR2: SNHLY and FYNNEI. Trimming took off 5 bases at V and 7 bases at J, with 17 bases between the two ends. CDR3 bases: TGTGCCAGCAGTCAAAGGGTAGTTTTCCGTGGCTACACCTTC. Encoded protein: CASSQRVVFRGYTF.

The chain couples TRBV4-3 to TRBJ2-2; D is undetermined. The CDR3 extends over 15 amino acids. Trimming pared 1 base from V and 1 base from J, leaving 7 bases between. Germline V gene data show CDR1 as LGHNA and CDR2 as YSLEER. The CDR3 DNA is TGCGCCAGCAGCCAAGCCGTGGGGAACACCGGGGAGCTGTTTTTT. Encoded protein: CASSQAVGNTGELFF.